The 7 T cell receptor beta chains given below trace back to one sample, sequenced in a study of shared clonotypes between healthy human individuals. Naive CD8 populations comprised CD45RO-negative cells positively selected for CCR7, excluding terminally differentiated effector memory CD45RA+ cells. The table came from immunoSEQ multiplex PCR; TCRdb's copy has only in-frame clones and leaves some out. The profile shows roughly 2,000,000 clones, roughly 93% of them singletons. The sample taken for sequencing was naive CD8+ T cells from PBMCs. The receptors shown here come from a man between 18 and 29 years old in good health. Some clones in this sample may be carry-over from other donors' samples.

The chain carries TRBV14 and TRBJ2-1, with D perhaps assigned TRBD1 or TRBD2 (5 bases each). CDR1 and CDR2 from the germline V gene are SGHDN and FVKESK. V was clipped by 3 bases and J by 6 bases, with 27 bases between them. CDR3 length: 19 residues. The CDR3: CASSQDGARWGDPVNEQFF. For the CDR3, the DNA is TGTGCCAGCAGCCAGGACGGGGCCCGTTGGGGAGATCCCGTCAATGAGCAGTTCTTC. Full variable domain (missing parts from reference TRBV14 and TRBJ2-1): EAGVTQFPSHSVIEKGQTVTLRCDPISGHDNLYWYRRVMGKEIKFLLHFVKESKQDESGMPNNRFLAERTGGTYSTLKVQPAELEDSGVYFCASSQDGARWGDPVNEQFFGPGTRLTVL.

This chain's CDR3 is CAISESVLSGEKLFF. In nucleotides, the CDR3 is TGTGCCATCAGTGAGTCGGTTCTTAGTGGTGAAAAACTGTTTTTT. The chain combines TRBV10-3 with TRBJ1-4; D is undetermined. Trimming left V 0 bases short and J 7 bases short, with 12 bases between. Germline V CDR1 and CDR2: ENHRY, SYGVKD. The CDR3 totals 15 residues.

CDR3: CASTVTGGAYEQYF. The CDR3 nucleotides read TGTGCCAGCACCGTGACAGGGGGCGCCTACGAGCAGTACTTC. The chain joins TRBV11-2 to TRBJ2-7, with 10 nucleotides matching TRBD1. Trimming at V came to 7 bases and at J to 2 bases, leaving 5 bases not matched to a gene. The germline V gene has CDR1 SGHAT and CDR2 FQNNGV. The CDR3 spans 14 residues.

This sequence joins TRBV13 and TRBJ2-3; possibly TRBD2 for D (6 bases). In germline, CDR1 is PRHDT, CDR2 FYEKMQ (reference sequence). The ends were cut back, 5 bases at V and 5 bases at J, with 17 bases in the middle. This CDR3 is 15 amino acids long. As DNA, the CDR3 is TGTGCCAGCAGCCCGTGGGGGACTCCATTAGATACGCAGTATTTT. Its translation is CASSPWGTPLDTQYF.

In this sample, this clone turned up once. The J gene is TRBJ2-1, the V gene TRBV7-9; D is possibly TRBD2 (6 bases). Germline V gene data show CDR1 as SEHNR and CDR2 as FQNEAQ (reference sequence). The CDR3 runs 14 residues. The V gene lost 5 bases and the J gene lost 6 bases, with 14 bases spanning the gap. The CDR3 bases are TGTGCCAGCAGCCCCCGGGACTTAGTCAATGAGCAGTTCTTC. This gives the protein CASSPRDLVNEQFF.

The chain is built from TRBV5-4 and TRBJ2-7, with 10 positions matching TRBD1. Germline assignment: CDR1 SGHNT and CDR2 YYREEE (reference sequence). The CDR3 contains 15 residues. V lost 5 bases, J lost 5 bases, and 10 bases stayed unmatched. CDR3 loop: CASSYLDRGHNEQYF. The DNA for the CDR3 is TGTGCCAGCAGTTACCTAGACAGGGGGCACAACGAGCAGTACTTC.

The chain carries TRBV28 and TRBJ2-7; D not certain. Trimming left V 6 bases short and J 5 bases short, with 17 bases between. This CDR3 has 14 amino acids. Germline V gene sequence: CDR1 MDHEN, CDR2 SYDVKM. In nucleotides, the CDR3 is TGTGCCAGCAGCTCTGTCCGCCTGAGCCACGAGCAGTACTTC. This encodes CASSSVRLSHEQYF.